These 12 T cell receptor beta chains share one sample of origin, sequenced in a study of OX40 agonist ivuxolimab in advanced cancers. Sequenced by immunoSEQ multiplex PCR; TCRdb stores in-frame clones only, minus some. The sample lists over 75,000 clones, 90% to 95% occurring once. Source: CD4+ or CD8+ T cells sorted from blood, taken in a trial of the OX40 agonist ivuxolimab. The receptors here all came from an adult with an advanced solid tumor such as melanoma, head and neck, liver or kidney cancer.

The rearrangement uses TRBV7-3 and TRBJ2-3; D gene ambiguous. The CDR3 has 14 amino acids. The germline V and J ends were trimmed by 1 base and 6 bases, with 11 bases remaining between them. CDR1 and CDR2 (germline): SGHTA, FQGTGA. The CDR3: CASSLKPGSDTQYF. The CDR3 DNA reads TGTGCCAGCAGCTTAAAACCCGGATCGGATACGCAGTATTTT.

The rearrangement joins TRBV14 to TRBJ1-1; D is unclear. V lost 4 bases and J lost 6, with 12 bases in between. Per the germline V gene, CDR1 is SGHDN and CDR2 is FVKESK. CDR3 size: 13 residues. The CDR3 loop reads CASSLFQTAEAFF. The CDR3 DNA reads as TGTGCCAGCAGCCTATTCCAGACGGCTGAAGCTTTCTTT.

The chain carries TRBV29-1 and TRBJ2-2; the D is unclear. From germline, CDR1 is SQVTM and CDR2 ANQGSEA. The V end lost 2 bases, the J end lost 1 base, and 5 bases lay between the germline ends. CDR3 length: 13 amino acids. CDR3 in DNA: TGCAGCGTTGAAAATGGGAACACCGGGGAGCTGTTTTTT. Residues: CSVENGNTGELFF.

The chain employs TRBV6-5 and TRBJ1-1; 9 positions agree with TRBD1. The CDR3 extends over 15 amino acids. J was trimmed by 5 bases and V by 0 bases; bases with no gene match: 4. Looked up from germline, CDR1 is MNHEY and CDR2 is SVGAGI. The CDR3 reads CASSYSQGAGTEAFF. As DNA, the CDR3 is TGTGCCAGCAGTTACTCACAGGGGGCTGGAACTGAAGCTTTCTTT.

CDR3 DNA: TGCGCCAGCAGCCAGACCAGGGATTCTGACTATGGCTACACCTTC. Amino acids: CASSQTRDSDYGYTF. The rearrangement joins TRBV4-3 to TRBJ1-2, with D possibly matching TRBD1 (5 bases). The V gene's germline CDR1 is LGHNA and CDR2 YSLEER. The V end lost 3 bases, the J end lost 3 bases, and 14 bases lay between the germline ends. The CDR3 runs 15 residues.

This chain links TRBV2 with TRBJ2-1, with TRBD2 matching 13 bases. This CDR3 contains 13 residues. Germline loops: CDR1 SNHLY, CDR2 FYNNEI. The junction had 4 bases not matched to a gene; V was cut back by 11 bases and J by 6 bases. CDR3 amino acids: CAGWTSGGNEQFF. In DNA, the CDR3 is TGTGCCGGATGGACTAGCGGGGGCAATGAGCAGTTCTTC.

This chain connects TRBV9 to TRBJ2-7; D is unclear. CDR3 size: 12 residues. V was shortened by 3 bases and J by 6 bases, with 10 bases between the two germline ends. Per germline, CDR1 SGDLS and CDR2 YYNGEE. CDR3 sequence reads: CASSAAYGEQYF. The CDR3 nucleotides read TGTGCCAGCAGCGCGGCCTACGGCGAGCAGTACTTC.

The chain links TRBV29-1 to TRBJ1-1; D gene unclear. The germline V gene has CDR1 SQVTM and CDR2 ANQGSEA. CDR3 size: 13 residues. Trimming removed 5 bases at V and 0 bases at J, with 10 bases between. The CDR3 bases are TGCAGCGTTCTTGGGGTCATGAACACTGAAGCTTTCTTT. Its protein is CSVLGVMNTEAFF.

V and J are TRBV7-2 and TRBJ1-4; D gene unclear. The CDR3 contains 13 residues. The germline V and J ends were trimmed by 0 bases and 8 bases, with 7 bases remaining between them. Germline CDR1 SGHTA, CDR2 FQGNSA. CDR3 residues: CASSLATAEKLFF. The CDR3 bases are TGTGCCAGCAGCTTAGCCACAGCGGAAAAACTGTTTTTT.

The chain employs TRBV9 and TRBJ1-2, with D possibly being TRBD1 (5 bases). The germline V and J ends were trimmed by 3 bases and 4 bases, with 19 bases remaining between them. There are 16 residues in the CDR3. The V gene's germline CDR1 is SGDLS and CDR2 YYNGEE. CDR3 sequence: CASSGGSLTERYGYTF. The CDR3 bases are TGTGCCAGCAGCGGTGGTAGTCTGACAGAGCGCTATGGCTACACCTTC.

This chain links TRBV5-5 with TRBJ2-7; maybe TRBD2 (5 bases). CDR3 size: 15 residues. Germline assignment: CDR1 SGHKS and CDR2 YYEKEE (reference sequence). Trimming removed 6 bases at V and 7 bases at J, with 23 bases between. CDR3 amino acids: CASTPMDSLKQEQYF. The CDR3 bases are TGTGCCAGCACCCCGATGGACTCCCTAAAGCAAGAGCAGTACTTC.

The chain joins TRBV6-5 to TRBJ1-5; D ambiguous. From germline, CDR1 is MNHEY and CDR2 SVGAGI. Trimming removed 5 bases at V and 1 base at J, with 9 bases between. CDR3 size: 14 residues. The CDR3 spells CASSLGGSNQPQHF. The CDR3 coding sequence is TGTGCCAGCAGTCTCGGAGGAAGCAATCAGCCCCAGCATTTT.